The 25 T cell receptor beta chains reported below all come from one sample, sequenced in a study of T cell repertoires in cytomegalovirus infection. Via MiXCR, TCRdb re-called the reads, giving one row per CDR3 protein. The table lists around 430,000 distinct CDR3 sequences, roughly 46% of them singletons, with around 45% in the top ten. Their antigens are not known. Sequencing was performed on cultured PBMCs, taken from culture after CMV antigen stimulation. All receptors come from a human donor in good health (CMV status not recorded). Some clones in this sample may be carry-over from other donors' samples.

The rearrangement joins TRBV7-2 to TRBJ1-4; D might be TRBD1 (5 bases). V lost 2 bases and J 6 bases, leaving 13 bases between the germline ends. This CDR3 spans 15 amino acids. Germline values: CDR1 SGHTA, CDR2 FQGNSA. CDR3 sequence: CASSLYRLSDEKLFF. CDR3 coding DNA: TGTGCCAGCAGCTTATACAGGCTTAGCGATGAAAAACTGTTTTTT.

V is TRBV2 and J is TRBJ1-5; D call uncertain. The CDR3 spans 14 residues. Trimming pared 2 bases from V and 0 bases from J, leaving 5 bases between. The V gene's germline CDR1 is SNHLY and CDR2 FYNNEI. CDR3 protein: CASSESSSNQPQHF. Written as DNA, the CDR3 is TGTGCCAGCAGTGAATCCTCTAGCAATCAGCCCCAGCATTTT.

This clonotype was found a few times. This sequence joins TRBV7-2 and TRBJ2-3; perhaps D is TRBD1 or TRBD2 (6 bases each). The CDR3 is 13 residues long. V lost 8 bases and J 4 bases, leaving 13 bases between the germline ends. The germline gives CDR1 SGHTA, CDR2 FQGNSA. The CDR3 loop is CASGLRGADTQYF. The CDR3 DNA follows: TGTGCCAGCGGCCTGAGGGGGGCAGATACGCAGTATTTT.

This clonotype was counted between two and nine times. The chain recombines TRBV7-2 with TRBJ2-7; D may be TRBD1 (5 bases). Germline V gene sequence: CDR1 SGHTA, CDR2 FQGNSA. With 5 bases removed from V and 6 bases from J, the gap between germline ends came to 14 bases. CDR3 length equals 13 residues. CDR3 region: CASSNVPQGEQYF. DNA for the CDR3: TGTGCCAGCAGCAATGTCCCCCAGGGCGAGCAGTACTTC.

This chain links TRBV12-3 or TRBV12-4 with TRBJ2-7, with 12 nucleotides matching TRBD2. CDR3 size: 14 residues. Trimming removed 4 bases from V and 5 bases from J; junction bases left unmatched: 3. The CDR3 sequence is CASSSLAGGHEQYF. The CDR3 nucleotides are TGTGCCAGCAGTTCACTAGCGGGAGGTCACGAGCAGTACTTC.

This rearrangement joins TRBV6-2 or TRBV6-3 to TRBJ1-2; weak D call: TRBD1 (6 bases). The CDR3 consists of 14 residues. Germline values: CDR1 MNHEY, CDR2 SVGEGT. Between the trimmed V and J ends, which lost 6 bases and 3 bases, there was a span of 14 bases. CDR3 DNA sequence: TGTGCCAGCAGCCGCGGGACACGGTACTATGGCTACACCTTC. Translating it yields CASSRGTRYYGYTF.

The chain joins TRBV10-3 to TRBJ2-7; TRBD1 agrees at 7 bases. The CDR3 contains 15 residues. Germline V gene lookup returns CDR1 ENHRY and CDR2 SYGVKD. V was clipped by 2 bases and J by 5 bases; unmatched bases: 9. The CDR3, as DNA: TGTGCCATCAGTGAGCCGAACAGGGGCCTCAACGAGCAGTACTTC. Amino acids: CAISEPNRGLNEQYF.

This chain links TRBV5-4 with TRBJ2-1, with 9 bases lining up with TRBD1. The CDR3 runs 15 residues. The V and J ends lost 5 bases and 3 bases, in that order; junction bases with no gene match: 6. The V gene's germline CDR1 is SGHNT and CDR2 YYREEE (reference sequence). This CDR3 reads CASRSDRGLYNEQFF. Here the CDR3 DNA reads TGTGCCAGCAGATCGGACAGGGGCCTCTACAATGAGCAGTTCTTC. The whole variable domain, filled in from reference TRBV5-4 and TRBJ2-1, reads ETGVTQSPTHLIKTRGQQVTLRCSSQSGHNTVSWYQQALGQGPQFIFQYYREEENGRGNFPPRFSGLQFPNYSSELNVNALELDDSALYLCASRSDRGLYNEQFFGPGTRLTVL.

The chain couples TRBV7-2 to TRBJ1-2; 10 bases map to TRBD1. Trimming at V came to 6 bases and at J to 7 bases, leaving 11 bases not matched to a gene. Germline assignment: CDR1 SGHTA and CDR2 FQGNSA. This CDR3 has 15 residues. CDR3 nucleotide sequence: TGTGCCAGCAGACCAAAGGGGGGGACAGGGGTTGGCTACACCTTC. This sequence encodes CASRPKGGTGVGYTF.

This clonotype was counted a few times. The CDR3 DNA sequence: TGTGCCAGCAGCTTAGTTCGGGGGTCAGGAAACACCATATATTTT. It specifies CASSLVRGSGNTIYF. The chain uses TRBV7-8 and TRBJ1-3; weak D call: TRBD1 (5 bases). The V gene's germline CDR1 is SGHVS and CDR2 FQNEAQ. The V gene lost 1 base and the J gene lost 4 bases, with 11 bases spanning the gap. The CDR3 spans 15 residues.

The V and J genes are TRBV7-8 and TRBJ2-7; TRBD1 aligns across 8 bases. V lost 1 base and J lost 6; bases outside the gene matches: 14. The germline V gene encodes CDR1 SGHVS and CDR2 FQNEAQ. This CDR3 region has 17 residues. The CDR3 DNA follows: TGTGCCAGCAGCTTAGTGTGGACAGGGCGTAACGTAGGCGAGCAGTACTTC. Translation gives CASSLVWTGRNVGEQYF.

The CDR3 nucleotides read TGTGCCAGCAGTTTCTCCGGGCGGGGGGCGAAAGAGACCCAGTACTTC. Its protein is CASSFSGRGAKETQYF. J is TRBJ2-5 and V is TRBV28; TRBD2 matches 8 bases. V was pared by 3 bases and J by 3 bases, with 9 bases of the junction left unmatched. The CDR3 runs 16 residues. CDR1 and CDR2 from the germline V gene are MDHEN and SYDVKM.

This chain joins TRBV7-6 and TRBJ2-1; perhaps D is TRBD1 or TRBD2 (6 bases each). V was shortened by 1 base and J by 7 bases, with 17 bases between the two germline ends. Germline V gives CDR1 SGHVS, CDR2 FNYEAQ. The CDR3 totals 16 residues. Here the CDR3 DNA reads TGTGCCAGCAGCTTAGTTGGCGGGACAACAGAAAATGAGCAGTTCTTC. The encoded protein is CASSLVGGTTENEQFF.

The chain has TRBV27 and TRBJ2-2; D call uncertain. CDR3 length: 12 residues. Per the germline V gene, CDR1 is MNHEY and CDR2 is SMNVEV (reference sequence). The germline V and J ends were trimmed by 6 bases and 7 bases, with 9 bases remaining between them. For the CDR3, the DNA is TGTGCCAGCAGGCCCAGTGGCGGGGAGCTGTTTTTT. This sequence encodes CASRPSGGELFF.

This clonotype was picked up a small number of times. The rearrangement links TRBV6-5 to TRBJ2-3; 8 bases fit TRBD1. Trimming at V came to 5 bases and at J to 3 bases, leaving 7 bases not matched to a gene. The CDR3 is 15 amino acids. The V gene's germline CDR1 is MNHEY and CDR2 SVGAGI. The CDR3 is CASSGGQEGTDTQYF. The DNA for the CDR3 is TGTGCCAGCAGTGGGGGACAGGAGGGGACAGATACGCAGTATTTT.

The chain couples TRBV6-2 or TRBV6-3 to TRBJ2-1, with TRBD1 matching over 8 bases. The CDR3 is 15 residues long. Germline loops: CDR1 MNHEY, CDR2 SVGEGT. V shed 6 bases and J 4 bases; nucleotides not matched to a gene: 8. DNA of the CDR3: TGTGCCAGCAGACCGACAGGGGACATATACAATGAGCAGTTCTTC. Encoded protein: CASRPTGDIYNEQFF.

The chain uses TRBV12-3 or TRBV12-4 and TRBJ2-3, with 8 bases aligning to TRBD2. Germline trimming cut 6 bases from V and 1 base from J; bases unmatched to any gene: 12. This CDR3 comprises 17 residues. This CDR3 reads CASSAGGSSLGTDTQYF. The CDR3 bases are TGTGCCAGCAGCGCGGGGGGATCAAGCTTAGGCACAGATACGCAGTATTTT.

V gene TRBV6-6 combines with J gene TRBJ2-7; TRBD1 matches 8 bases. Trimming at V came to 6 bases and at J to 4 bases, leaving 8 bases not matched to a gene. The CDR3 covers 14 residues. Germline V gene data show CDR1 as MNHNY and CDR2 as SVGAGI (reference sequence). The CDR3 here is CASRADRGYYEQYF. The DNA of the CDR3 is TGTGCCAGCAGGGCCGACAGGGGCTATTACGAGCAGTACTTC.

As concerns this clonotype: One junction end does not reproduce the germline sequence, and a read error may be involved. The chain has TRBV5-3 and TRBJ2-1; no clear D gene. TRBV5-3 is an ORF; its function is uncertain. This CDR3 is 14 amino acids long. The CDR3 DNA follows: TGTGCCAGCAGCTTGCCCTACTACTACAATGAGCAGTTCTTC. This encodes CASSLPYYYNEQFF.

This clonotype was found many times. CDR3 residues: CASSFFQGGGREYEKLFF. The DNA for the CDR3 is TGTGCCAGCAGTTTTTTTCAGGGGGGGGGAAGGGAATATGAAAAACTGTTTTTT. This sequence joins TRBV28 and TRBJ1-4; 7 bases are shared with TRBD1. Per germline, CDR1 MDHEN and CDR2 SYDVKM. Losses at the gene ends were 3 bases for V and 6 bases for J; bases not matched to a gene: 16. The CDR3 is 18 residues long.

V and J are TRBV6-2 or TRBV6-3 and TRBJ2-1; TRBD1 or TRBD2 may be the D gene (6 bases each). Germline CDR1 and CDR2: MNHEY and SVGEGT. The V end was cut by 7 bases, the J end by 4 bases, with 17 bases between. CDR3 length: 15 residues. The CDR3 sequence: CASTRGTPEYNEQFF. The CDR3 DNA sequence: TGTGCCAGCACGAGGGGGACTCCCGAGTACAATGAGCAGTTCTTC.

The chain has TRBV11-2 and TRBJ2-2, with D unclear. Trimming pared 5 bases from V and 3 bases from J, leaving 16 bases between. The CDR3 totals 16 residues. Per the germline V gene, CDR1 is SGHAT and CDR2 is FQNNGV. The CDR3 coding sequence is TGTGCCAGCAGCCCCCGGGTGGTATACGACACCGGGGAGCTGTTTTTT. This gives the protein CASSPRVVYDTGELFF.

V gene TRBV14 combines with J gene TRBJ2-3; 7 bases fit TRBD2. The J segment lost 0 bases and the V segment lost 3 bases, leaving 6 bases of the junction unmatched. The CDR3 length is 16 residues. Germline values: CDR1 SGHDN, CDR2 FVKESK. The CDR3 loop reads CASSHDVGLSTDTQYF. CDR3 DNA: TGTGCCAGCAGCCACGATGTGGGACTAAGCACAGATACGCAGTATTTT.

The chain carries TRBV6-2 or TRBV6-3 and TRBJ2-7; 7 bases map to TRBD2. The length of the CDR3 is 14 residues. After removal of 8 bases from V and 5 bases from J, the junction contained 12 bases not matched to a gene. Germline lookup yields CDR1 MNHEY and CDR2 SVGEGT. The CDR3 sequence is CASWEGALGHEQYF. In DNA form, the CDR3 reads TGTGCCAGCTGGGAGGGCGCGCTGGGCCACGAGCAGTACTTC.

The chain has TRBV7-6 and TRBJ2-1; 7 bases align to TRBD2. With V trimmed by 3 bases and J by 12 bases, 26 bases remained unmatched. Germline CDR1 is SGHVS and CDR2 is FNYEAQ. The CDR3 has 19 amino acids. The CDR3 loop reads CASSLGPVVAGLFTGGQFF. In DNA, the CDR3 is TGTGCCAGCAGCTTGGGGCCGGTAGTAGCGGGCCTATTCACCGGTGGGCAGTTCTTC.